One sample yielded the 9 T cell receptor beta chains listed below, sequenced in a study of T cell responses to AZD1222 COVID-19 vaccine. Sequencing used immunoSEQ multiplex PCR; TCRdb keeps in-frame clones, though not all of them. This sample yields about 140,000 clones, of which 90% to 95% are seen a single time; 10% to 15% belongs to the top ten. The source material was peripheral blood, sampled after recovery from COVID-19. These receptors all come from an adult who had recovered from COVID-19.

The chain uses TRBV18 and TRBJ2-7, with a possible D match to TRBD1 (5 bases). Looked up from germline, CDR1 is KGHSH and CDR2 is LQKENI. V dropped 2 bases and J dropped 3 bases, with 14 bases sitting between them. The CDR3 is 15 residues long. The CDR3 region has the DNA TGTGCCAGCTCACCAGAAACAGGATCCATCTACGAGCAGTACTTC. It encodes CASSPETGSIYEQYF.

The chain carries TRBV4-1 and TRBJ1-2; no definite D call. This CDR3 comprises 14 residues. V gave up 0 bases and J gave up 8 bases, with 13 bases separating them. Germline CDR1 MGHRA, CDR2 YSYEKL. CDR3 sequence: CASSQDWAPWGYTF. The CDR3 bases are TGCGCCAGCAGCCAAGATTGGGCACCATGGGGCTACACCTTC.

CDR3 in DNA: TGTGCCAGCTCACCGTACTCTGGAAACACCATATATTTT. It encodes CASSPYSGNTIYF. V gene TRBV18 combines with J gene TRBJ1-3, with D unresolved. V was shortened by 3 bases and J by 0 bases, with 3 bases between the two germline ends. CDR3 size: 13 residues. The V gene's germline CDR1 is KGHSH and CDR2 LQKENI.

This chain links TRBV20-1 with TRBJ2-2; D is unresolved. Germline V gene lookup returns CDR1 DFQATT and CDR2 SNEGSKA (reference sequence). With 5 bases removed from V and 5 bases from J, the gap between germline ends came to 6 bases. This CDR3 has 11 residues. CDR3: CSARRTGELFF. Here the CDR3 DNA reads TGCAGTGCTCGTAGAACCGGGGAGCTGTTTTTT.

The V call is TRBV9, the J call TRBJ2-6, with 9 bases fitting TRBD1. Germline-derived CDR1 and CDR2 are SGDLS and YYNGEE. This CDR3 has 18 residues. Trimming took 3 bases from V and 0 from J; bases not matched to a gene: 7. This CDR3 is CASSARPQGASGANVLTF. The CDR3 region has the DNA TGTGCCAGCAGCGCTCGTCCACAGGGGGCCTCTGGGGCCAACGTCCTGACTTTC.

The chain has TRBV12-3 or TRBV12-4 and TRBJ1-5; no clear D gene. The CDR3 has 12 amino acids. Trimming took 2 bases from V and 6 from J, leaving 5 bases between them. In nucleotides, the CDR3 is TGTGCCAGCAGTTTATTGGGTCAGCCCCAGCATTTT. It codes for CASSLLGQPQHF.

The CDR3, as DNA: TGTGCCAGCAGCCAAGCCTACGAGCAGTACTTC. Protein: CASSQAYEQYF. The gene calls are TRBV21-1 and TRBJ2-7. TRBV21-1 counts as a pseudogene. There are 11 residues in the CDR3.

The rearrangement uses TRBV7-9 and TRBJ2-7; TRBD1 aligns across 10 bases. The CDR3 runs to 14 residues. V lost 6 bases, J lost 5 bases, and 7 bases stayed unmatched. Germline CDR1 reads SEHNR; CDR2 reads FQNEAQ (reference sequence). CDR3 region: CASSKDRGKDEQYF. CDR3 in DNA: TGTGCCAGCAGTAAGGACAGGGGGAAAGACGAGCAGTACTTC.

This CDR3 is CASSYRTGPTGTQYF. In DNA, the CDR3 is TGTGCCAGCAGTTACCGGACAGGCCCCACGGGGACCCAGTACTTC. This chain connects TRBV6-2 or TRBV6-3 to TRBJ2-5; 7 bases fit TRBD1. The germline gives CDR1 MNHEY, CDR2 SVGEGT. V lost 2 bases and J lost 7; bases outside the gene matches: 10. The CDR3 is 15 residues long.